A single sample is the source of the 29 T cell receptor beta chains below, sequenced in a study of blood T cell repertoires in COVID-19. The method was immunoSEQ multiplex PCR; TCRdb's version includes in-frame clones alone and lacks a portion of them. The data hold some 170,000 clones, with roughly 90% observed a single time. Sequencing was done on a sample of peripheral blood. The receptors derive from a man aged 55-75 years with active or convalescent COVID-19.

The chain carries TRBV2 and TRBJ2-1; 8 bases are shared with TRBD2. The CDR3 loop spans 13 amino acids. V lost 7 bases, J lost 4 bases, and 3 bases stayed unmatched. Germline V CDR1 and CDR2: SNHLY, FYNNEI. The CDR3 reads CASNGGEYNEQFF. CDR3 coding DNA: TGTGCCAGCAACGGGGGGGAATACAATGAGCAGTTCTTC. The whole variable domain, remainder taken from reference TRBV2 and TRBJ2-1, is EPEVTQTPSHQVTQMGQEVILRCVPISNHLYFYWYRQILGQKVEFLVSFYNNEISEKSEIFDDQFSVERPDGSNFTLKIRSTKLEDSAMYFCASNGGEYNEQFFGPGTRLTVL.

This sequence joins TRBV6-5 and TRBJ2-7, with 9 bases fitting TRBD2. Germline V gene lookup returns CDR1 MNHEY and CDR2 SVGAGI. This CDR3 is built from 15 residues. V gave up 0 bases and J gave up 4 bases; unmatched junction bases: 4. CDR3 sequence reads: CASSYSRLAEYEQYF. For the CDR3, the DNA is TGTGCCAGCAGTTACTCGAGACTAGCGGAATACGAGCAGTACTTC.

The V and J genes are TRBV18 and TRBJ1-4, with D unclear. Germline V gene data show CDR1 as KGHSH and CDR2 as LQKENI. The CDR3 runs to 13 residues. V was pared by 4 bases and J by 7 bases, with 10 bases between. The CDR3 sequence is CASSRANSEKLFF. The DNA of the CDR3 is TGTGCCAGCTCACGGGCAAATAGTGAAAAACTGTTTTTT.

The J gene is TRBJ2-3, the V gene TRBV11-2; 14 nucleotides align to TRBD2. The CDR3 has 15 residues. Unmatched junction bases numbered 6, after V lost 6 bases and J lost 7 bases. Germline CDR1 and CDR2: SGHAT and FQNNGV. CDR3 in amino acids: CASRRLAGGPYTQYF. In nucleotides, the CDR3 is TGTGCCAGCAGGAGACTAGCGGGGGGGCCGTATACGCAGTATTTT.

This clone was picked up a small number of times. V gene TRBV4-1 combines with J gene TRBJ1-4; 12 positions agree with TRBD1. The CDR3 totals 16 residues. Germline assignment: CDR1 MGHRA and CDR2 YSYEKL. The ends lost 5 bases at V and 6 bases at J; junction bases unmatched: 7. CDR3 sequence reads: CASSTGTGGGDEKLFF. Written as DNA, the CDR3 is TGCGCCAGCAGCACCGGGACAGGGGGCGGGGATGAAAAACTGTTTTTT.

This clone has a single count. This chain joins TRBV5-1 and TRBJ2-1; 13 positions agree with TRBD2. The CDR3 has 19 residues. Germline CDR1 and CDR2: SGHRS and YFSETQ. Trimming removed 0 bases from V and 7 bases from J; junction bases left unmatched: 13. CDR3 bases: TGCGCCAGCAGCTTGGCTCCCCCAGGACTAGCGGGAGTTCGAAATGAGCAGTTCTTC. Translation: CASSLAPPGLAGVRNEQFF. The full variable domain, completed using reference TRBV5-1 and TRBJ2-1, is KAGVTQTPRYLIKTRGQQVTLSCSPISGHRSVSWYQQTPGQGLQFLFEYFSETQRNKGNFPGRFSGRQFSNSRSEMNVSTLELGDSALYLCASSLAPPGLAGVRNEQFFGPGTRLTVL.

J is TRBJ1-1 and V is TRBV10-3, with TRBD1 identical over 9 bases. The length of the CDR3 is 14 residues. After removal of 6 bases from V and 8 bases from J, the junction contained 10 bases not matched to a gene. CDR1 is ENHRY, CDR2 SYGVKD, per germline. The DNA for the CDR3 is TGTGCCATCAGCCCCGGACAGGGGATCGTAGAAGCTTTCTTT. Residues: CAISPGQGIVEAFF.

J is TRBJ2-3 and V is TRBV6-5; 11 bases fit TRBD2. The CDR3 is 15 amino acids. CDR1 is MNHEY, CDR2 SVGAGI, per germline. Trimming cost V 4 bases and J 2 bases; bases outside gene matches: 2. The CDR3 DNA reads as TGTGCCAGCAGTTTGGGACTAGCGGACACAGATACGCAGTATTTT. This codes for CASSLGLADTDTQYF.

The rearrangement links TRBV19 to TRBJ1-1; D remains ambiguous. The CDR3 totals 14 residues. Germline V CDR1 and CDR2: LNHDA, SQIVND (reference sequence). V was trimmed by 0 bases and J by 6 bases, leaving 11 bases between them. The CDR3 protein is CASSIDFMVAEAFF. CDR3 coding DNA: TGTGCCAGTAGTATAGATTTTATGGTAGCTGAAGCTTTCTTT. The entire variable domain, with the rest obtained from reference TRBV19 and TRBJ1-1, is as follows: DGGITQSPKYLFRKEGQNVTLSCEQNLNHDAMYWYRQDPGQGLRLIYYSQIVNDFQKGDIAEGYSVSREKKESFPLTVTSAQKNPTAFYLCASSIDFMVAEAFFGQGTRLTVV.

The chain recombines TRBV6-5 with TRBJ2-7, with D maybe TRBD2 (6 bases). The CDR3 has 15 amino acids. Germline V lookup: CDR1 MNHEY, CDR2 SVGAGI. Trimming shortened V by 5 bases and J by 3 bases, and 17 bases separated the two germline ends. As DNA, the CDR3 is TGTGCCAGCAGTCGGGACTCCCAAGTCGGCTACGAGCAGTACTTC. This codes for CASSRDSQVGYEQYF.

The V gene is TRBV7-9, the J gene TRBJ2-1; 10 bases align to TRBD2. There are 15 residues in the CDR3. The V gene's germline CDR1 is SEHNR and CDR2 FQNEAQ (reference sequence). Germline trimming cut 6 bases from V and 3 bases from J; bases unmatched to any gene: 5. The CDR3 spells CASRDSSGGYNEQFF. For the CDR3, the DNA is TGTGCCAGCAGGGATTCTAGCGGGGGCTACAATGAGCAGTTCTTC.

The chain is built from TRBV6-4 and TRBJ1-1, with D possibly TRBD1 on 5 matching bases. Germline V gene lookup returns CDR1 MRHNA and CDR2 SNTAGT. The CDR3 is made up of 21 amino acids. The V and J ends lost 0 bases and 3 bases respectively, with 29 bases between them. For the CDR3, the DNA is TGTGCCAGCAGTGACTCCGCGTACGTCGGGGGTTTACTGGATTCGGACACTGAAGCTTTCTTT. It yields the protein CASSDSAYVGGLLDSDTEAFF.

The gene calls are TRBV18 and TRBJ2-7; TRBD1 matches 9 bases. The V segment lost 3 bases and the J segment 3 bases; nucleotides outside the gene matches: 6. The CDR3 extends over 15 amino acids. In germline, CDR1 is KGHSH, CDR2 LQKENI. The CDR3 DNA reads as TGTGCCAGCTCACCGGGACAGGGAGATGTCTACGAGCAGTACTTC. Translating gives CASSPGQGDVYEQYF.

The chain is built from TRBV5-1 and TRBJ2-1; 7 bases are a match to TRBD2. Germline loops: CDR1 SGHRS, CDR2 YFSETQ. This CDR3 is 15 amino acids long. V was clipped by 0 bases and J by 7 bases; unmatched bases: 7. The CDR3 spells CASSLEGGSKNEQFF. The CDR3 DNA reads as TGCGCCAGCAGCTTGGAGGGCGGGAGTAAAAATGAGCAGTTCTTC.

Regarding this clone: Other DNA sequences of this sample code for an identical CDR3. This chain joins TRBV19 and TRBJ2-2; D may be TRBD1 (6 bases). The length of the CDR3 is 15 residues. Germline V gene lookup returns CDR1 LNHDA and CDR2 SQIVND (reference sequence). V lost 3 bases, J lost 0 bases, and 8 bases lay in between. For the CDR3, the DNA is TGTGCCAGTAGTATTGGACAGACGAACACCGGGGAGCTGTTTTTT. This gives the protein CASSIGQTNTGELFF. Drawing the rest from reference TRBV19 and TRBJ2-2, the complete variable domain is DGGITQSPKYLFRKEGQNVTLSCEQNLNHDAMYWYRQDPGQGLRLIYYSQIVNDFQKGDIAEGYSVSREKKESFPLTVTSAQKNPTAFYLCASSIGQTNTGELFFGEGSRLTVL.

The chain couples TRBV19 to TRBJ1-2, with 7 positions matching TRBD1. The germline gives CDR1 LNHDA, CDR2 SQIVND (reference sequence). V lost 7 bases and J lost 6; bases outside the gene matches: 11. The CDR3 is 14 amino acids. This chain's CDR3 is CASTEGQWFDGYTF. DNA for the CDR3: TGTGCCAGTACCGAGGGACAGTGGTTCGATGGCTACACCTTC.

The J gene is TRBJ2-1, the V gene TRBV3-1 (or the pseudogene TRBV3-2), with a tentative D call TRBD2 (5 bases). This CDR3 is 15 amino acids long. Germline CDR1 LGHDT, CDR2 YNNKEL (reference sequence). The V gene lost 8 bases and the J gene lost 9 bases, with 23 bases spanning the gap. This chain's CDR3 is CASRQGGVRYGEQFF. CDR3 nucleotides: TGTGCCAGCCGGCAAGGAGGAGTAAGGTATGGTGAGCAGTTCTTC.

The chain couples TRBV9 to TRBJ1-1, with no clear D. The CDR3 covers 16 residues. V was shortened by 4 bases and J by 5 bases, with 21 bases between the two germline ends. CDR1 is SGDLS, CDR2 YYNGEE, per germline. This chain's CDR3 is CASSPRRAPSGTEAFF. The CDR3 region has the DNA TGTGCCAGCAGCCCGAGGCGGGCTCCCTCTGGGACTGAAGCTTTCTTT.

V is TRBV11-2 and J is TRBJ2-5, with D maybe TRBD1 (6 bases). The V gene lost 2 bases and the J gene lost 5 bases, with 27 bases spanning the gap. CDR3 size: 19 residues. The germline V gene encodes CDR1 SGHAT and CDR2 FQNNGV. The CDR3 DNA reads as TGTGCCAGCAGCTTAAAAGCCACCCCCGGGACATCGGCAACTGAGACCCAGTACTTC. Translation: CASSLKATPGTSATETQYF.

The chain carries TRBV27 and TRBJ1-4, with 8 bases lining up with TRBD1. The CDR3 sequence is 14 residues long. V lost 7 bases, J lost 0 bases, and 1 base stayed unmatched. Germline CDR1 reads MNHEY; CDR2 reads SMNVEV (reference sequence). Here the CDR3 reads CASKQGATNEKLFF. Here the CDR3 DNA reads TGTGCCAGCAAACAGGGGGCAACTAATGAAAAACTGTTTTTT.

The V and J genes are TRBV7-9 and TRBJ2-3; 11 bases map to TRBD2. With V trimmed by 1 base and J by 6 bases, 3 bases remained unmatched. Germline CDR1 SEHNR, CDR2 FQNEAQ (reference sequence). CDR3 length: 15 residues. CDR3 region: CASSLGLAGGDTQYF. The DNA of the CDR3 is TGTGCCAGCAGCTTAGGGCTAGCGGGAGGCGATACGCAGTATTTT.

This clone was seen only a few times. The chain links TRBV6-5 to TRBJ1-2; the D is unclear. The CDR3 runs to 13 residues. Germline V gene sequence: CDR1 MNHEY, CDR2 SVGAGI. V dropped 6 bases and J dropped 6 bases, with 14 bases sitting between them. This CDR3 reads CASSRGKWDGYTF. CDR3 bases: TGTGCCAGCAGCCGAGGAAAATGGGATGGCTACACCTTC.

This CDR3 reads CSVEAGEKLFF. Here the CDR3 DNA reads TGCAGCGTTGAAGCGGGTGAAAAACTGTTTTTT. The genes are TRBV29-1 and TRBJ1-4, with unresolved D. CDR1 is SQVTM, CDR2 ANQGSEA, per germline. The CDR3 runs to 11 residues. V was pared by 1 base and J by 7 bases, with 4 bases between.

This chain links TRBV6-5 with TRBJ2-7; D gene unclear. V dropped 4 bases and J dropped 2 bases, with 6 bases sitting between them. The CDR3 runs 12 residues. CDR1 and CDR2 from the germline V gene are MNHEY and SVGAGI. The CDR3 is CASSFSTYEQYF. The CDR3 DNA reads as TGTGCCAGCAGTTTCAGTACCTACGAGCAGTACTTC.

The chain joins TRBV6-7 to TRBJ2-1; TRBD1 aligns across 8 bases. TRBV6-7 is labeled an ORF, and its function is uncertain. The junction had 4 bases not matched to a gene; V was cut back by 3 bases and J by 0 bases. This CDR3 contains 16 residues. CDR3 sequence (DNA): TGTGCCAGCAGTTATTCCGGGACAGGCTCCTACAATGAGCAGTTCTTC. This gives the protein CASSYSGTGSYNEQFF.

The genes are TRBV19 and TRBJ2-7, with 9 bases matching TRBD1. CDR1 is LNHDA, CDR2 SQIVND, per germline (reference sequence). J was trimmed by 2 bases and V by 3 bases; bases with no gene match: 5. The CDR3 consists of 15 residues. The CDR3: CASSMGTGRPYEQYF. The CDR3 nucleotides read TGTGCCAGTAGTATGGGGACAGGGAGGCCCTACGAGCAGTACTTC. Based on the CDR3 plus reference TRBV19 and TRBJ2-7, the full variable domain is DGGITQSPKYLFRKEGQNVTLSCEQNLNHDAMYWYRQDPGQGLRLIYYSQIVNDFQKGDIAEGYSVSREKKESFPLTVTSAQKNPTAFYLCASSMGTGRPYEQYFGPGTRLTVT.

This clone was counted only a few times. The genes are TRBV27 and TRBJ1-1; D is possibly TRBD1 (5 bases). Germline CDR1 reads MNHEY; CDR2 reads SMNVEV (reference sequence). Trimming removed 4 bases from V and 1 base from J, with 7 bases in between. This CDR3 has 13 residues. The CDR3 sequence is CASSYGANTEAFF. The CDR3 DNA is TGTGCCAGCAGTTATGGGGCGAACACTGAAGCTTTCTTT.

The V call is TRBV11-1, the J call TRBJ2-5, with a possible D match to TRBD1 (5 bases). CDR1 is SGHAT, CDR2 FQDESV, per germline (reference sequence). Deletions cut 2 bases from V and 1 base from J, with 14 bases between. CDR3 size: 16 residues. The CDR3: CASSLSGAAVQETQYF. CDR3 bases: TGTGCCAGCAGCTTAAGTGGGGCAGCCGTCCAAGAGACCCAGTACTTC.

This chain uses TRBV19 with TRBJ1-5; no reliable D call. V lost 3 bases to trimming and J lost 2 bases, with 8 bases between them. The CDR3 is made up of 14 amino acids. The germline CDR1 and CDR2 sequences are LNHDA and SQIVND (reference sequence). Written as DNA, the CDR3 is TGTGCCAGTAGTATCTTGGTAGGCAATCAGCCCCAGCATTTT. Translated: CASSILVGNQPQHF.